The 26 T cell receptor beta chains listed next were all sequenced from one sample in a study of shared clonotypes between healthy human individuals. Assay: immunoSEQ multiplex PCR; the TCRdb copy retains only in-frame clones and omits some. This table has over a million clones, roughly 96% appearing once. The sample taken for sequencing was naive CD4+ T cells sorted from blood. Subset defined: CD45RA+ positively selected. The source of these receptors is a young man in good health.

The chain links TRBV19 to TRBJ2-7, with D unresolved. Trimming stripped 3 bases from V and 6 bases from J, with 15 bases between. The CDR3 covers 14 residues. The germline V gene has CDR1 LNHDA and CDR2 SQIVND (reference sequence). The CDR3 loop reads CASSMDLDMGEQYF. DNA for the CDR3: TGTGCCAGTAGTATGGACCTGGATATGGGCGAGCAGTACTTC.

This rearrangement joins TRBV11-3 to TRBJ2-2; D is perhaps TRBD1 (5 bases). With 2 bases removed from V and 3 bases from J, the gap between germline ends came to 10 bases. CDR1 is SGHNT and CDR2 is YENEEA in the germline V gene. The CDR3 runs to 15 residues. Written as DNA, the CDR3 is TGTGCCAGCAGCTTATCAGGGTCATACACCGGGGAGCTGTTTTTT. It codes for CASSLSGSYTGELFF.

This clone was found once. The chain couples TRBV19 to TRBJ2-5, with 9 nucleotides matching TRBD1. The CDR3 is 13 amino acids. Germline CDR1 reads LNHDA; CDR2 reads SQIVND (reference sequence). V gave up 6 bases and J gave up 5 bases; unmatched junction bases: 4. DNA for the CDR3: TGTGCCAGTAGCAGGACAGGGGACGAGACCCAGTACTTC. It yields the protein CASSRTGDETQYF.

Notes on this clone: Other nucleotide sequences in the sample specify the same CDR3. The chain joins TRBV18 to TRBJ1-1; maybe TRBD1 (6 bases). Trimming pared 1 base from V and 1 base from J, leaving 10 bases between. Germline CDR1 KGHSH, CDR2 LQKENI. The CDR3 sequence is 15 residues long. The CDR3 DNA reads as TGTGCCAGCTCACCACGCCAGACAGGGAACACTGAAGCTTTCTTT. Amino acids: CASSPRQTGNTEAFF.

The CDR3 coding sequence is TGTGCCAGCAAGGATTCAGGGACTAATGAAAAACTGTTTTTT. The encoded protein is CASKDSGTNEKLFF. The V call is TRBV2, the J call TRBJ1-4; weak D call: TRBD1 (5 bases). In germline, CDR1 is SNHLY, CDR2 FYNNEI. The ends were cut back, 7 bases at V and 2 bases at J, with 11 bases in the middle. The CDR3 covers 14 residues.

The CDR3 is CASSLVRGPDSGANVLTF. The CDR3 region has the DNA TGTGCCAGCAGCTTGGTGAGGGGGCCTGACTCTGGGGCCAACGTCCTGACTTTC. J is TRBJ2-6 and V is TRBV5-4; 7 nucleotides agree with TRBD1. Germline assignment: CDR1 SGHNT and CDR2 YYREEE (reference sequence). Losses at the gene ends were 0 bases for V and 0 bases for J; bases not matched to a gene: 6. The CDR3 contains 18 residues.

The chain employs TRBV2 and TRBJ1-5, with D tentatively TRBD1 (5 bases). The length of the CDR3 is 14 residues. V was clipped by 2 bases and J by 6 bases, with 11 bases between them. The germline V gene encodes CDR1 SNHLY and CDR2 FYNNEI. The CDR3 protein is CASSELAGIQPQHF. The CDR3 DNA reads TGTGCCAGCAGTGAATTGGCAGGGATTCAGCCCCAGCATTTT.

V usage is TRBV1 and J usage is TRBJ2-7; TRBD2 was called by the table and not checked on the DNA. TRBV1 has pseudogene status. The CDR3 is 14 amino acids. CDR3 in amino acids: CTSRPTSGEYEQYF. The CDR3 DNA sequence: TGCACCAGCAGACCGACTAGCGGAGAGTACGAGCAGTACTTC.

In regard to this clone: The sample holds other DNA sequences that translate to the same CDR3. V and J are TRBV9 and TRBJ1-2, with no clear D. Looked up from germline, CDR1 is SGDLS and CDR2 is YYNGEE. The CDR3 runs to 12 residues. Trimming cost V 2 bases and J 7 bases, with 9 bases left between them. The CDR3 loop is CASSVPGGGYTF. CDR3 nucleotide sequence: TGTGCCAGCAGCGTTCCGGGAGGTGGCTACACCTTC. The whole variable domain, remainder taken from reference TRBV9 and TRBJ1-2, is DSGVTQTPKHLITATGQRVTLRCSPRSGDLSVYWYQQSLDQGLQFLIQYYNGEERAKGNILERFSAQQFPDLHSELNLSSLELGDSALYFCASSVPGGGYTFGSGTRLTVV.

The chain carries TRBV10-1 and TRBJ2-2; D uncertain. Germline V gene data show CDR1 as WNHNN and CDR2 as SYGVQD (reference sequence). The V gene lost 2 bases and the J gene lost 6 bases, with 13 bases spanning the gap. The CDR3 runs 15 residues. The CDR3 bases are TGCGCCAGCAGTGAGCTAAAGGGTCTCCCCGGGGAGCTGTTTTTT. Residues: CASSELKGLPGELFF.

This clone came up once. This rearrangement joins TRBV28 to TRBJ2-7; 12 nucleotides line up with TRBD2. Germline CDR1 is MDHEN and CDR2 is SYDVKM. The junction had 6 bases not matched to a gene; V was cut back by 5 bases and J by 7 bases. This CDR3 has 14 amino acids. Written as DNA, the CDR3 is TGTGCCAGCAGTCCTAGCGGGAGGGCCGGGGAGCAGTACTTC. Amino acids: CASSPSGRAGEQYF. Using reference TRBV28 and TRBJ2-7 for the parts outside the CDR3, the full variable domain is DVKVTQSSRYLVKRTGEKVFLECVQDMDHENMFWYRQDPGLGLRLIYFSYDVKMKEKGDIPEGYSVSREKKERFSLILESASTNQTSMYLCASSPSGRAGEQYFGPGTRLTVT.

The chain has TRBV5-6 and TRBJ1-5; 9 bases are shared with TRBD1. V dropped 3 bases and J dropped 0; count of bases not matched to a gene: 4. The CDR3 has 16 amino acids. CDR1 and CDR2 from the germline V gene are SGHDT and YYEEEE. CDR3 sequence: CASSWGQGGSNQPQHF. CDR3 DNA sequence: TGTGCCAGCAGCTGGGGACAGGGAGGTAGCAATCAGCCCCAGCATTTT.

The V and J genes are TRBV28 and TRBJ1-1; 7 nucleotides align to TRBD1. Unmatched junction bases numbered 4, after V lost 2 bases and J lost 1 base. The CDR3 length is 15 residues. From germline, CDR1 is MDHEN and CDR2 SYDVKM. The chain's CDR3 is CASSLVQGGNTEAFF. CDR3 DNA sequence: TGTGCCAGCAGTTTAGTCCAGGGGGGGAACACTGAAGCTTTCTTT.

The chain carries TRBV5-6 and TRBJ2-7; a possible D gene is TRBD1 (6 bases). V lost 2 bases and J 6 bases, leaving 21 bases between the germline ends. The CDR3 runs to 16 residues. The germline gives CDR1 SGHDT, CDR2 YYEEEE. CDR3 in amino acids: CASSFRDIGATGEQYF. CDR3 sequence (DNA): TGTGCCAGCAGCTTCCGGGACATCGGGGCTACGGGCGAGCAGTACTTC.

The V and J genes are TRBV5-1 and TRBJ1-2, with D possibly TRBD1 on 6 matching bases. Trimming cost V 1 base and J 8 bases, with 18 bases left between them. This CDR3 spans 15 amino acids. Germline V gives CDR1 SGHRS, CDR2 YFSETQ. The CDR3 reads CASSLQPTGPAGYTF. DNA of the CDR3: TGCGCCAGCAGCTTGCAACCTACAGGGCCGGCGGGCTACACCTTC. The full variable domain, in which reference TRBV5-1 and TRBJ1-2 provide the parts outside the CDR3, is KAGVTQTPRYLIKTRGQQVTLSCSPISGHRSVSWYQQTPGQGLQFLFEYFSETQRNKGNFPGRFSGRQFSNSRSEMNVSTLELGDSALYLCASSLQPTGPAGYTFGSGTRLTVV.

The chain has TRBV6-1 and TRBJ2-1, with TRBD2 matching 9 bases. The CDR3 length is 14 residues. Losses at the gene ends were 8 bases for V and 2 bases for J; bases not matched to a gene: 4. The germline V gene encodes CDR1 MNHNS and CDR2 SASEGT. In DNA, the CDR3 is TGTGCCAGCGGGCGGGAGGGCCCCTACAATGAGCAGTTCTTC. As protein: CASGREGPYNEQFF.

The J gene is TRBJ2-7, the V gene TRBV5-1; 9 positions agree with TRBD1. CDR1 is SGHRS, CDR2 YFSETQ, per germline. After removal of 4 bases from V and 6 bases from J, the junction contained 8 bases not matched to a gene. The CDR3 extends over 14 amino acids. CDR3 in DNA: TGCGCCAGCAGCAGGGGGACAGGGATGGTCGAGCAGTACTTC. Its translation: CASSRGTGMVEQYF.

This sequence joins TRBV5-5 and TRBJ2-3, with 10 bases that match TRBD2. The CDR3 spans 15 residues. Germline V gene data show CDR1 as SGHKS and CDR2 as YYEKEE (reference sequence). Trimming at V came to 2 bases and at J to 5 bases, leaving 5 bases not matched to a gene. CDR3 nucleotide sequence: TGTGCCAGCAGCTTTAGAGCGGGAGGGTTAGATACGCAGTATTTT. It encodes CASSFRAGGLDTQYF.

V usage is TRBV18 and J usage is TRBJ2-1; 9 bases are shared with TRBD1. The germline gives CDR1 KGHSH, CDR2 LQKENI. This CDR3 is built from 17 residues. Trimming cost V 3 bases and J 8 bases; bases outside gene matches: 14. The CDR3: CASSPLLPGQGGHEQFF. The CDR3 DNA sequence: TGTGCCAGCTCACCCCTACTACCGGGACAGGGAGGCCATGAGCAGTTCTTC.

This clone showed up just once. Here the CDR3 reads CALRAGEGDTQYF. Written as DNA, the CDR3 is TGTGCCCTGAGGGCGGGAGAGGGAGATACGCAGTATTTT. The J gene is TRBJ2-3, the V gene TRBV10-3; 7 positions agree with TRBD2. The CDR3 extends over 13 amino acids. Per the germline V gene, CDR1 is ENHRY and CDR2 is SYGVKD. J lost 5 bases, V lost 11 bases, and 10 bases had no gene match.

The rearrangement links TRBV13 to TRBJ2-3; D might be TRBD2 (7 bases). Germline CDR1 and CDR2: PRHDT and FYEKMQ (reference sequence). Deletions cut 1 base from V and 1 base from J, with 12 bases between. This CDR3 has 16 residues. The CDR3: CASSLAGGLRTDTQYF. The CDR3 nucleotides are TGTGCCAGCAGCTTAGCGGGGGGCCTCCGCACAGATACGCAGTATTTT. Using reference TRBV13 and TRBJ2-3 for the parts outside the CDR3, the full variable domain is AAGVIQSPRHLIKEKRETATLKCYPIPRHDTVYWYQQGPGQDPQFLISFYEKMQSDKGSIPDRFSAQQFSDYHSELNMSSLELGDSALYFCASSLAGGLRTDTQYFGPGTRLTVL.

The genes are TRBV2 and TRBJ1-2, with D unresolved. V lost 7 bases, J lost 2 bases, and 8 bases lay in between. The CDR3 has 12 amino acids. Germline lookup yields CDR1 SNHLY and CDR2 FYNNEI. The CDR3: CASTSMNYGYTF. The CDR3 DNA is TGTGCCAGCACTTCGATGAACTATGGCTACACCTTC.

The V and J genes are TRBV18 and TRBJ1-3; D is uncertain. In germline, CDR1 is KGHSH, CDR2 LQKENI. The CDR3 covers 15 residues. Deletions cut 8 bases from V and 5 bases from J, with 19 bases between. CDR3 loop: CASAAGQYQRNTIYF. CDR3 DNA sequence: TGTGCCAGCGCCGCTGGTCAATATCAAAGAAACACCATATATTTT.

A note on this clone: Other DNA sequences in this specimen translate into the identical CDR3. This rearrangement joins TRBV6-1 to TRBJ2-3; no clear D. Germline V gene data show CDR1 as MNHNS and CDR2 as SASEGT. The V end was cut by 3 bases, the J end by 3 bases, with 7 bases between. The CDR3 spans 13 residues. The CDR3 is CASSDLYTDTQYF. In DNA form, the CDR3 reads TGTGCCAGCAGTGATTTGTATACAGATACGCAGTATTTT.

This chain uses TRBV9 with TRBJ2-7; tentative D call: TRBD1 (6 bases). This CDR3 spans 15 amino acids. The germline V and J ends were trimmed by 0 bases and 3 bases, with 13 bases remaining between them. Germline lookup yields CDR1 SGDLS and CDR2 YYNGEE. The chain's CDR3 is CASSVGGQGLYEQYF. In DNA, the CDR3 is TGTGCCAGCAGCGTAGGTGGGCAGGGGCTCTACGAGCAGTACTTC.

V and J are TRBV18 and TRBJ1-3; D is unclear. CDR1 and CDR2 from the germline V gene are KGHSH and LQKENI. The V and J ends lost 5 bases and 2 bases respectively, with 16 bases between them. CDR3 length equals 16 residues. CDR3 region: CASSEASHSPGNTIYF. The CDR3 nucleotides are TGTGCCAGCTCAGAAGCGTCTCACTCCCCTGGAAACACCATATATTTT.